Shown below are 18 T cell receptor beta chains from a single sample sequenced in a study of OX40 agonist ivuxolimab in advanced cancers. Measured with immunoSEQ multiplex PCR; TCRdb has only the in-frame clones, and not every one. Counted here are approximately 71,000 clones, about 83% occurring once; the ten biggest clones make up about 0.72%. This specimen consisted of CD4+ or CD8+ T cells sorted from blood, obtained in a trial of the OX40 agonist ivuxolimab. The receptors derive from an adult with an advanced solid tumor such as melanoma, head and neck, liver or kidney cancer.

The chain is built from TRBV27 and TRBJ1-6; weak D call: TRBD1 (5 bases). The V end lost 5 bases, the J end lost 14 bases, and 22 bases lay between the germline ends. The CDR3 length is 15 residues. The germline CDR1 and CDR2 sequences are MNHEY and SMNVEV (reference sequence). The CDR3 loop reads CASSPTGSRRRTLHF. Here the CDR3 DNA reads TGTGCCAGCAGTCCCACAGGTTCCCGAAGAAGAACCCTCCACTTT.

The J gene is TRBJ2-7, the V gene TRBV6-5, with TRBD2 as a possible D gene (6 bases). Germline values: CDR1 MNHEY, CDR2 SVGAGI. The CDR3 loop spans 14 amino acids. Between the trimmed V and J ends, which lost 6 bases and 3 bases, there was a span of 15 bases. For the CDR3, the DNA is TGTGCCAGCAGAGTGAGCGGGTCTAACTACGAGCAGTACTTC. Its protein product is CASRVSGSNYEQYF.

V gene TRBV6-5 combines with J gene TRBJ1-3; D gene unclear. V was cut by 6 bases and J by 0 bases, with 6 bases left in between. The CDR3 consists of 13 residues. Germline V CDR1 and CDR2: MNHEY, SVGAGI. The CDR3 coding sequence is TGTGCCAGCAGGGGCAGCTCTGGAAACACCATATATTTT. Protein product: CASRGSSGNTIYF.

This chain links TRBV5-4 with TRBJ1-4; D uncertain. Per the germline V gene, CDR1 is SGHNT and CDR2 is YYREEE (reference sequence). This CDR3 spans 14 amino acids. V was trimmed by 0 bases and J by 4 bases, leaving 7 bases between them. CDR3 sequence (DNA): TGTGCCAGCAGCTTGGAACGGTTTAATGAAAAACTGTTTTTT. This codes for CASSLERFNEKLFF.

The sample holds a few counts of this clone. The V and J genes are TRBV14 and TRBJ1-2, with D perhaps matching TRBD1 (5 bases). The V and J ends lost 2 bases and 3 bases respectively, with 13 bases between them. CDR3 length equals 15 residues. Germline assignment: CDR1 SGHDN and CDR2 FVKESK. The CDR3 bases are TGTGCCAGCAGCCAAAAGGACACCAGATACTATGGCTACACCTTC. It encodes CASSQKDTRYYGYTF. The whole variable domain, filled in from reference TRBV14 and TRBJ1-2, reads EAGVTQFPSHSVIEKGQTVTLRCDPISGHDNLYWYRRVMGKEIKFLLHFVKESKQDESGMPNNRFLAERTGGTYSTLKVQPAELEDSGVYFCASSQKDTRYYGYTFGSGTRLTVV.

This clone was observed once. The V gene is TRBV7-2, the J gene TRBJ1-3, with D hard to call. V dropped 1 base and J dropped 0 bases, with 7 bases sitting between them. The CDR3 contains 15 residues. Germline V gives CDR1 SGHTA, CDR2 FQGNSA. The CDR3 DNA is TGTGCCAGCAGCTTAGGCAGCCACTCTGGAAACACCATATATTTT. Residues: CASSLGSHSGNTIYF.

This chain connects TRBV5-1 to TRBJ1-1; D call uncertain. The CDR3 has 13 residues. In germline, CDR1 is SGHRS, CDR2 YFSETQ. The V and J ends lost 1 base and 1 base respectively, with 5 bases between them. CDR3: CASSLNRNTEAFF. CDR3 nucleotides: TGCGCCAGCAGCTTGAACCGGAACACTGAAGCTTTCTTT. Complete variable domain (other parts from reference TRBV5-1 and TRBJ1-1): KAGVTQTPRYLIKTRGQQVTLSCSPISGHRSVSWYQQTPGQGLQFLFEYFSETQRNKGNFPGRFSGRQFSNSRSEMNVSTLELGDSALYLCASSLNRNTEAFFGQGTRLTVV.

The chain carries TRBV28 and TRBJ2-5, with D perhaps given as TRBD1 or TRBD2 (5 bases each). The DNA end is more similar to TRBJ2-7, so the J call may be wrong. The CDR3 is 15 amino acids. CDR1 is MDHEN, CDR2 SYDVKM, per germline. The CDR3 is CASSDTSGTGNEQYF. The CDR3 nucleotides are TGTGCCAGCAGTGACACCTCTGGGACGGGGAACGAGCAGTACTTC.

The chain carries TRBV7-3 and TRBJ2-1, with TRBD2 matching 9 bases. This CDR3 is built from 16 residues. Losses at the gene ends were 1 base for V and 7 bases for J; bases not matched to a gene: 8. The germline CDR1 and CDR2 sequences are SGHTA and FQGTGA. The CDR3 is CASSLRAGGYWNEQFF. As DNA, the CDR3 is TGTGCCAGCAGCTTAAGGGCGGGAGGGTACTGGAATGAGCAGTTCTTC.

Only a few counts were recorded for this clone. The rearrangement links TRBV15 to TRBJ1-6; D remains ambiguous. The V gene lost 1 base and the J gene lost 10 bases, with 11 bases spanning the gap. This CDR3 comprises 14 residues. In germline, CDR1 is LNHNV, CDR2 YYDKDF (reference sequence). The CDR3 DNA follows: TGTGCCACCAGCAGAGGATGGGGAGAATCACCCCTCCACTTT. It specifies CATSRGWGESPLHF. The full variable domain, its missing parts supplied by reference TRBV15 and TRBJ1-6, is DAMVIQNPRYQVTQFGKPVTLSCSQTLNHNVMYWYQQKSSQAPKLLFHYYDKDFNNEADTPDNFQSRRPNTSFCFLDIRSPGLGDTAMYLCATSRGWGESPLHFGNGTRLTVT.

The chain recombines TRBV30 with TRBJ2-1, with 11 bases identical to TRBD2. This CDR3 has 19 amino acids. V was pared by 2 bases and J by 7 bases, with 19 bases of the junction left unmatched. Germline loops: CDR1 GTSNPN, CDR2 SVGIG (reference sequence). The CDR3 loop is CAWSPRAAFTSGRRNEQFF. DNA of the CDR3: TGTGCCTGGAGTCCTCGGGCGGCGTTTACTAGCGGGAGACGGAATGAGCAGTTCTTC. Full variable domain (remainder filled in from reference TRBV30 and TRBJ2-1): SQTIHQWPATLVQPVGSPLSLECTVEGTSNPNLYWYRQAAGRGLQLLFYSVGIGQISSEVPQNLSASRPQDRQFILSSKKLLLSDSGFYLCAWSPRAAFTSGRRNEQFFGPGTRLTVL.

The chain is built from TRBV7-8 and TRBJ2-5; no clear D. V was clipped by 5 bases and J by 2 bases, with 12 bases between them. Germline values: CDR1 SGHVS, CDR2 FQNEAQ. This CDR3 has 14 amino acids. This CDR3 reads CASSEPPGQETQYF. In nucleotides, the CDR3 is TGTGCCAGCAGCGAACCCCCCGGGCAAGAGACCCAGTACTTC.

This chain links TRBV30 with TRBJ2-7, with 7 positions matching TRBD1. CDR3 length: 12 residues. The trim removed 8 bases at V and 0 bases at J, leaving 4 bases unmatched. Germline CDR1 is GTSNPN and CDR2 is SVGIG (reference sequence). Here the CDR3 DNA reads TGTGCCCAGAGACAGGGCTCCTACGAGCAGTACTTC. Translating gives CAQRQGSYEQYF.

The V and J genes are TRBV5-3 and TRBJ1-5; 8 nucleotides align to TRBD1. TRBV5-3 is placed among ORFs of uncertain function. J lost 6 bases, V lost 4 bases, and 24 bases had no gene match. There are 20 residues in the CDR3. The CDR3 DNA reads TGTGCCAGAAGCGGGAGACCAGGGACAGGTCCGTCCTACAAGGGTCAGCCCCAGCATTTT. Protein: CARSGRPGTGPSYKGQPQHF.

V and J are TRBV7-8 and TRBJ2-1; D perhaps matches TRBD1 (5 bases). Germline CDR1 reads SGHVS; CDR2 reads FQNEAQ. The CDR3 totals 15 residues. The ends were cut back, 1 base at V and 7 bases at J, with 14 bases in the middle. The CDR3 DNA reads TGTGCCAGCAGCTTAGGTGGCTCCACAGGAAATGAGCAGTTCTTC. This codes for CASSLGGSTGNEQFF.

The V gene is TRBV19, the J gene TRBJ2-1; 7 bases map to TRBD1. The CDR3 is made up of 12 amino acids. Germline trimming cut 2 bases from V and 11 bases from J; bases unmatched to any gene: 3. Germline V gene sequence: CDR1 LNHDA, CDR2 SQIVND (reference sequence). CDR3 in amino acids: CASSIQGEKQFF. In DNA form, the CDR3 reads TGTGCCAGTAGTATACAGGGGGAAAAGCAGTTCTTC.

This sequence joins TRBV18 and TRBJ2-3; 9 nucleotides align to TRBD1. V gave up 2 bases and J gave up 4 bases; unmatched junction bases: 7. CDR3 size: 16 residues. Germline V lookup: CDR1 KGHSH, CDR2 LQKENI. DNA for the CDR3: TGTGCCAGCTCACCAGGAACAGGGGGCCCCCCAGATACGCAGTATTTT. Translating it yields CASSPGTGGPPDTQYF.

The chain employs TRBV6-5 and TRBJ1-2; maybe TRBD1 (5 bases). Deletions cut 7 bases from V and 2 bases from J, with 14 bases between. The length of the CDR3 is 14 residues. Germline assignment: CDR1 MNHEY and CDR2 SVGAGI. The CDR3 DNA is TGTGCCAGCATCTCACGGGGCAGGAACTATGGCTACACCTTC. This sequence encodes CASISRGRNYGYTF.